This T cell receptor beta chain was retrieved from a study of early T cells in non-severe SARS-CoV-2 infection. V lost 1 base and J lost 2, with 9 bases in between. CDR1 and CDR2 (germline): SNHLY, FYNNEI. The CDR3 spans 15 residues. This clonotype has more than one count but fewer than ten. MiXCR, applied by TCRdb to the 5' RACE reads, yields one record per CDR3 protein. The sample lists tens of thousands of distinct CDR3 sequences; about 5.1% were seen once. Sequenced: whole blood. The J gene is TRBJ2-1, the V gene TRBV2; no firm D call. The TCR comes from an adult who was a healthcare worker with PCR-confirmed SARS-CoV-2 infection or an uninfected control (not recorded which). The CDR3 DNA sequence: TGTGCCAGCAGTGAAGGGACCGAACCCTACAATGAGCAGTTCTTC. Its translation is CASSEGTEPYNEQFF.